Listed below are T cell receptor beta chains from one sample, sequenced in a study of T-cell reconstitution after alpha-beta-depleted transplantation in children. TCRdb independently ran MiXCR on the PCR reads; one entry per CDR3 protein. This sample has approximately 800,000 distinct CDR3 sequences, with about 15% found just once. Sample: PBMCs, mostly from graft donor cells, taken 360 days after TCRalphabeta/CD19-depleted stem cell transplant. These receptors were collected from a male patient aged 10-17 years who had a stem cell transplant for acute lymphoblastic leukemia, so the T cells may come from the graft donor. CDR3s include the opening cysteine and the closing phenylalanine or tryptophan. Each record gives: CDR3 DNA, CDR3 protein, J gene, D gene, clone size, V gene. The D gene is left open where the match is weak. The size entry is marked missing in some rows and otherwise reads once, few, many or a size class.

CDR3nt: TGTGCCATCTCACACACTTGGGGGACTAGCGGGAGGGCCGCATTCGGGGAGCTGTTTTTT
CDR3aa: CAISHTWGTSGRAAFGELFF
j_gene: TRBJ2-2
d_gene: TRBD2
abundance: -
v_gene: TRBV12-3/TRBV12-4

CDR3nt: TGCAGTGCTGGACCAGGGAGCGATCGGCAGTACTTC
CDR3aa: CSAGPGSDRQYF
j_gene: TRBJ2-7
d_gene: -
abundance: -
v_gene: TRBV20-1

CDR3nt: TGCAGTGCTAGGCGGGAGGTTAGCACAGATACGCAGTATTTT
CDR3aa: CSARREVSTDTQYF
j_gene: TRBJ2-3
d_gene: TRBD2
abundance: -
v_gene: TRBV20-1

CDR3nt: TGTGCCAATCCCCCACGCGGAGGACAGGGACTTTACGAGCAGTACTTC
CDR3aa: CANPPRGGQGLYEQYF
j_gene: TRBJ2-7
d_gene: TRBD1
abundance: -
v_gene: TRBV2

CDR3nt: TGTGCCAGCAGGAGGAGGCAGGGGAACACTGAAGCTTTCTTT
CDR3aa: CASRRRQGNTEAFF
j_gene: TRBJ1-1
d_gene: -
abundance: -
v_gene: TRBV6-1

CDR3nt: TGTGCCAGCAGTGAAGAAAGGGGGCCGGGAAAACTGTTTTTT
CDR3aa: CASSEERGPGKLFF
j_gene: TRBJ1-4
d_gene: TRBD1
abundance: -
v_gene: TRBV25-1

CDR3nt: TGCAGTGCTAGAGTTCCGGGCGGGCGAAAACTGTTTTTT
CDR3aa: CSARVPGGRKLFF
j_gene: TRBJ1-4
d_gene: -
abundance: many
v_gene: TRBV20-1

CDR3nt: TGTGCCAGCTCAACTGCCGGGACTAGCGGCTACAATGAGCAGTTCTTC
CDR3aa: CASSTAGTSGYNEQFF
j_gene: TRBJ2-1
d_gene: TRBD2
abundance: many
v_gene: TRBV18

CDR3nt: TGTGCCAGCAGCGGCGGGAGGAAGGGAACCCTAAACATTCAGTACTTC
CDR3aa: CASSGGRKGTLNIQYF
j_gene: TRBJ2-4
d_gene: TRBD2
abundance: -
v_gene: TRBV9

CDR3nt: TGTGCCAGTAACAGTCGGGGGATCCAAGAGACCCAGTACTTC
CDR3aa: CASNSRGIQETQYF
j_gene: TRBJ2-5
d_gene: -
abundance: -
v_gene: TRBV7-9

CDR3nt: TGTGCCAGCAGCTTGAGCGCTTACGCAACTAATGAAAAACTGTTTTTT
CDR3aa: CASSLSAYATNEKLFF
j_gene: TRBJ1-4
d_gene: -
abundance: -
v_gene: TRBV5-5

CDR3nt: TGCAGCGTTGCCCACAGCGGGATCTACTACAATGAGCAGTTCTTC
CDR3aa: CSVAHSGIYYNEQFF
j_gene: TRBJ2-1
d_gene: TRBD2
abundance: -
v_gene: TRBV29-1

CDR3nt: TGTGCCAGCTCACCTTACCGCTTGGGACAGTCGTACCAAGAGACCCAGTACTTC
CDR3aa: CASSPYRLGQSYQETQYF
j_gene: TRBJ2-5
d_gene: TRBD1
abundance: few
v_gene: TRBV18

CDR3nt: TGTGCCAGCAGCCGCTACCTCGCCGGGACTAGCGTAAACACCGGGGAGCTGTTTTTT
CDR3aa: CASSRYLAGTSVNTGELFF
j_gene: TRBJ2-2
d_gene: TRBD2
abundance: few
v_gene: TRBV3-1

CDR3nt: TGTGCCAGCAGCTACATCCAAAGAGAAGAGACCCAGTACTTC
CDR3aa: CASSYIQREETQYF
j_gene: TRBJ2-5
d_gene: -
abundance: -
v_gene: TRBV7-9

CDR3nt: TGTGCCAGCAGTTTATCGGGGATAGTCACCGGGGAGCTGTTTTTT
CDR3aa: CASSLSGIVTGELFF
j_gene: TRBJ2-2
d_gene: -
abundance: many
v_gene: TRBV12-3/TRBV12-4

CDR3nt: TGTGCCAGCACCCTAACTCTGAACACTGAAGCTTTCTTT
CDR3aa: CASTLTLNTEAFF
j_gene: TRBJ1-1
d_gene: -
abundance: few
v_gene: TRBV7-9

CDR3nt: TGTGCCAGCAGCTTAGCTACTAGGTGGGATACGCAGTATTTT
CDR3aa: CASSLATRWDTQYF
j_gene: TRBJ2-3
d_gene: -
abundance: -
v_gene: TRBV7-9

CDR3nt: TGCGCCAGCAGTGATTTCCCAGCGGGACACGACTACGAGCAGTACTTC
CDR3aa: CASSDFPAGHDYEQYF
j_gene: TRBJ2-7
d_gene: -
abundance: few
v_gene: TRBV10-2

CDR3nt: TGTGCCAGCAGCCGGACAGACTTCACCGGGGAGCTGTTTTTT
CDR3aa: CASSRTDFTGELFF
j_gene: TRBJ2-2
d_gene: -
abundance: -
v_gene: TRBV7-9

CDR3nt: TGTGCCAGCAGTCCTGCTAGCGGGAGAGCTTACGAGCAGTACTTC
CDR3aa: CASSPASGRAYEQYF
j_gene: TRBJ2-7
d_gene: TRBD2
abundance: many
v_gene: TRBV12-3/TRBV12-4

CDR3nt: TGTGCCAGCAGTTTAAGGCACAATCAGCCCCAGCATTTT
CDR3aa: CASSLRHNQPQHF
j_gene: TRBJ1-5
d_gene: -
abundance: -
v_gene: TRBV27

CDR3nt: TGTGCCAGCAGAATCGGGTACAATGAGCAGTTCTTC
CDR3aa: CASRIGYNEQFF
j_gene: TRBJ2-1
d_gene: -
abundance: -
v_gene: TRBV6-2/TRBV6-3

CDR3nt: TGCACCGCGGGGGAGACTCATATAGAGACCCAGTACTTC
CDR3aa: CTAGETHIETQYF
j_gene: TRBJ2-5
d_gene: TRBD2
abundance: -
v_gene: TRBV29-1

CDR3nt: TGTGCCAGCAGAATAGAAACAGATACGCAGTATTTT
CDR3aa: CASRIETDTQYF
j_gene: TRBJ2-3
d_gene: -
abundance: -
v_gene: TRBV12-3/TRBV12-4

CDR3nt: TGTGCCAGCAGCTTGGATGACCGCGGTCGGGATACGCAGTATTTT
CDR3aa: CASSLDDRGRDTQYF
j_gene: TRBJ2-3
d_gene: -
abundance: many
v_gene: TRBV5-6

CDR3nt: TGTGCCACCAGCAGAGACTGGGGTGGTTACACAGATACGCAGTATTTT
CDR3aa: CATSRDWGGYTDTQYF
j_gene: TRBJ2-3
d_gene: -
abundance: -
v_gene: TRBV15

CDR3nt: TGTGCCAGCAGCGGACTAGCGGGAGGGCCCTCGGGCACAGATACGCAGTATTTT
CDR3aa: CASSGLAGGPSGTDTQYF
j_gene: TRBJ2-3
d_gene: TRBD2
abundance: few
v_gene: TRBV7-7

CDR3nt: TGTGCCAGCAGCTCCCGGTTCACCGGAGATACGCAGTATTTT
CDR3aa: CASSSRFTGDTQYF
j_gene: TRBJ2-3
d_gene: -
abundance: -
v_gene: TRBV7-8

CDR3nt: TGCGCCAGCAGCTTAACAGGGAATCCCAACTACGAGCAGTACTTC
CDR3aa: CASSLTGNPNYEQYF
j_gene: TRBJ2-7
d_gene: -
abundance: many
v_gene: TRBV5-1

CDR3nt: TGCAGCTGCCAATATATATCCGAGCAGTTCTTC
CDR3aa: CSCQYISEQFF
j_gene: TRBJ2-1
d_gene: -
abundance: few
v_gene: TRBV20-1

CDR3nt: TGTGCCAGCAGCGCAGGGACAGACTTACCCCAGCATTTT
CDR3aa: CASSAGTDLPQHF
j_gene: TRBJ1-5
d_gene: TRBD1
abundance: few
v_gene: TRBV11-2

CDR3nt: TGCAGCGTTGAATTAGCGGGAGGAGGCTACGAGCAGTACTTC
CDR3aa: CSVELAGGGYEQYF
j_gene: TRBJ2-7
d_gene: TRBD2
abundance: -
v_gene: TRBV29-1

CDR3nt: TGCGCCAGCAGCCGCCCGGGACAGGGGTTATACGAGCAGTACTTC
CDR3aa: CASSRPGQGLYEQYF
j_gene: TRBJ2-7
d_gene: TRBD1
abundance: -
v_gene: TRBV4-1

CDR3nt: TGTGCCAGCAGTTCCCTAAGGGGTTCCGGGGAGCTGTTTTTT
CDR3aa: CASSSLRGSGELFF
j_gene: TRBJ2-2
d_gene: -
abundance: many
v_gene: TRBV27

CDR3nt: TGCAGCGTAGGCTCCATAGCGGGAGGGCTCTGGAAAGGCACCGGGGAGCTGTTTTTT
CDR3aa: CSVGSIAGGLWKGTGELFF
j_gene: TRBJ2-2
d_gene: TRBD2
abundance: few
v_gene: TRBV29-1

CDR3nt: TGTGCCAGCAGCTTAAACCGGAAGGACGGCGGATGGAGCAATCAGCCCCAGCATTTT
CDR3aa: CASSLNRKDGGWSNQPQHF
j_gene: TRBJ1-5
d_gene: -
abundance: -
v_gene: TRBV13

CDR3nt: TGCAGTGCTAGAGCATACCTGCAGGAGACTGGGGGAAATGAAAAACTGTTTTTT
CDR3aa: CSARAYLQETGGNEKLFF
j_gene: TRBJ1-4
d_gene: -
abundance: -
v_gene: TRBV20-1

CDR3nt: TGTGCCAGCAGCTTAGGCTCACCATACGGCAATGAGCAGTTCTTC
CDR3aa: CASSLGSPYGNEQFF
j_gene: TRBJ2-1
d_gene: -
abundance: -
v_gene: TRBV11-1

CDR3nt: TGTGCCAGCAGGCTACTAGCGGGAGGGTACACCGGGGAGCTGTTTTTT
CDR3aa: CASRLLAGGYTGELFF
j_gene: TRBJ2-2
d_gene: TRBD2
abundance: few
v_gene: TRBV5-6

CDR3nt: TGTGCCAGCAGTTTCCAGGGAGGACTAGCGGAATACGAGCAGTACTTC
CDR3aa: CASSFQGGLAEYEQYF
j_gene: TRBJ2-7
d_gene: TRBD2
abundance: -
v_gene: TRBV12-3/TRBV12-4

CDR3nt: TGTGCCAGCAGCTTAAGTCGCCATGAGCAGTTCTTC
CDR3aa: CASSLSRHEQFF
j_gene: TRBJ2-1
d_gene: -
abundance: -
v_gene: TRBV7-6

CDR3nt: TGTGCCAGCTCACCACAGACCGGGAGAGGGGGCAATGAGCAGTTCTTC
CDR3aa: CASSPQTGRGGNEQFF
j_gene: TRBJ2-1
d_gene: -
abundance: few
v_gene: TRBV18

CDR3nt: TGTGCCGTCGACCGTTTCGGCAAAGGCTACACCTTC
CDR3aa: CAVDRFGKGYTF
j_gene: TRBJ1-2
d_gene: -
abundance: few
v_gene: TRBV7-3

CDR3nt: TGTGCCAGCCCGCGGCGGCCAGGGGGTTTGGATGTCGATGAGCAGTTCTTC
CDR3aa: CASPRRPGGLDVDEQFF
j_gene: TRBJ2-1
d_gene: TRBD1
abundance: few
v_gene: TRBV7-9

CDR3nt: TGTGCCAGCAGCTTAGTAGTACCCTACGAGCAGTACTTC
CDR3aa: CASSLVVPYEQYF
j_gene: TRBJ2-7
d_gene: -
abundance: few
v_gene: TRBV7-2

CDR3nt: TGTGCCAGCAGCCAAATAAAGGACGATGAGCAGTTCTTC
CDR3aa: CASSQIKDDEQFF
j_gene: TRBJ2-1
d_gene: -
abundance: few
v_gene: TRBV11-2

CDR3nt: TGTGCCAGCAGCCTAGGGGAACAGGGGGACACTGAAGCTTTCTTT
CDR3aa: CASSLGEQGDTEAFF
j_gene: TRBJ1-1
d_gene: TRBD1
abundance: -
v_gene: TRBV7-9

CDR3nt: TGTGCCAGCGTCGGAGAGGGGTTGGAGCCCCAGCATTTT
CDR3aa: CASVGEGLEPQHF
j_gene: TRBJ1-5
d_gene: -
abundance: few
v_gene: TRBV12-3/TRBV12-4

CDR3nt: TGTGCCACCAGCATTTTGCCCGGGACAGGGTACGAGCAGTACTTC
CDR3aa: CATSILPGTGYEQYF
j_gene: TRBJ2-7
d_gene: TRBD1
abundance: -
v_gene: TRBV15

CDR3nt: TGTGCCAGCATTTCAGGGTTCGGGCGAGGTGGCTACACCTTC
CDR3aa: CASISGFGRGGYTF
j_gene: TRBJ1-2
d_gene: -
abundance: -
v_gene: TRBV2

CDR3nt: TGTGCCATCGGGGGTAGCGGGACCGTAACCCGCACAGATACGCAGTATTTT
CDR3aa: CAIGGSGTVTRTDTQYF
j_gene: TRBJ2-3
d_gene: TRBD2
abundance: few
v_gene: TRBV10-3

CDR3nt: TGCAGTGCTAGCCGGGGGATAAACACCGGGGAGCTGTTTTTT
CDR3aa: CSASRGINTGELFF
j_gene: TRBJ2-2
d_gene: -
abundance: -
v_gene: TRBV20-1

CDR3nt: TGTGCCAGCAGCTTAGTCCCCCTCACCCGACAGCCCCAGCATTTT
CDR3aa: CASSLVPLTRQPQHF
j_gene: TRBJ1-5
d_gene: -
abundance: -
v_gene: TRBV7-2

CDR3nt: TGTGCCAGCAGTTACTCGACAGGTTGGGAGACCCAGTACTTC
CDR3aa: CASSYSTGWETQYF
j_gene: TRBJ2-5
d_gene: -
abundance: -
v_gene: TRBV6-5

CDR3nt: TGTGCCAGCAGCAGAGGACAGGAAAAACTGTTTTTT
CDR3aa: CASSRGQEKLFF
j_gene: TRBJ1-4
d_gene: -
abundance: -
v_gene: TRBV7-9

CDR3nt: TGTGCCAGCAGCTCTTTGACAGGGATGGCCACTGAAGCTTTCTTT
CDR3aa: CASSSLTGMATEAFF
j_gene: TRBJ1-1
d_gene: TRBD1
abundance: few
v_gene: TRBV11-2

CDR3nt: TGCAGCGGCTCTACAGAGAACTACGAGCAGTACTTC
CDR3aa: CSGSTENYEQYF
j_gene: TRBJ2-7
d_gene: -
abundance: -
v_gene: TRBV29-1

CDR3nt: TGCGCCAGCAGCCAGGCCTCTAGCTCCTACAATGAGCAGTTCTTC
CDR3aa: CASSQASSSYNEQFF
j_gene: TRBJ2-1
d_gene: -
abundance: -
v_gene: TRBV4-1

CDR3nt: TGTGCCAGCAGCCTCCCGCTACTTGGCTCCTACAATGAGCAGTTCTTC
CDR3aa: CASSLPLLGSYNEQFF
j_gene: TRBJ2-1
d_gene: -
abundance: few
v_gene: TRBV7-9